Given below is one TCR beta chain in context. This sample was taken from a study of shared clonotypes between healthy human individuals. CD45RO-negative, CCR7-selected cells formed the naive CD8 fraction, which excluded terminally differentiated effector memory CD45RA+ cells. Generated by immunoSEQ multiplex PCR, the TCRdb table keeps only in-frame clones and is missing some. The sample includes approximately 590,000 clones, about 95% of them seen just once. Germline CDR1 reads SEHNR; CDR2 reads FQNEAQ (reference sequence). Trimming left V 5 bases short and J 5 bases short, with 9 bases between. This CDR3 has 12 amino acids.

The sample taken for sequencing was naive CD8+ T cells sorted from blood. This receptor was obtained from a woman aged 25 to 39 in good health. This chain connects TRBV7-9 to TRBJ1-1; possible D gene TRBD1, 5 bases. This CDR3 reads CASSNGGTEAFF. CDR3 bases: TGTGCCAGCAGCAACGGGGGAACTGAAGCTTTCTTT.